The clone carrying this T cell receptor (beta chain) was counted at least ten times. Unique molecular identifiers tagged the TCRbeta library. One entry per CDR3 protein, called by TCRdb with MiXCR from the PCR reads. The sample contains 600,000 to 700,000 distinct CDR3 sequences, roughly 17% of which appear only once. This entry comes from a study of T-cell reconstitution after alpha-beta-depleted transplantation in children. The CDR3 is made up of 14 amino acids. Trimming pared 6 bases from V and 7 bases from J, leaving 19 bases between. CDR1 and CDR2 from the germline V gene are DFQATT and SNEGSKA (reference sequence).

This sequence was found in a human donor who donated a stem cell graft to a child with acute myeloid leukemia. Sequences were derived from PBMCs from the stem cell graft donor, sampled from the stem cell graft. The J gene is TRBJ1-5, the V gene TRBV20-1; no reliable D call. CDR3 coding DNA: TGCAGTGCACCTGGGGAGCAGCTAACGCAGCCCCAGCATTTT. Its protein is CSAPGEQLTQPQHF.